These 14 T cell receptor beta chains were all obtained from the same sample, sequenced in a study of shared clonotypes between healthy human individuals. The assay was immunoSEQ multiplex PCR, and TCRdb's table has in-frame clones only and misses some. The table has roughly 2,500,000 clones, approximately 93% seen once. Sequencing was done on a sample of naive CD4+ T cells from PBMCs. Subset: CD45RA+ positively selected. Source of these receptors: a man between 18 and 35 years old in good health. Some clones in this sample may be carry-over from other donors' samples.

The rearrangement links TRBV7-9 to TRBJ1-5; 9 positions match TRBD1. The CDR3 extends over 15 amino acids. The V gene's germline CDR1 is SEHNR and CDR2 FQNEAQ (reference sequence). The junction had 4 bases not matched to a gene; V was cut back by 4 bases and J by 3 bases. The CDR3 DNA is TGTGCCAGCAGCTGGGGACAGGGTCTCAATCAGCCCCAGCATTTT. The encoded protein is CASSWGQGLNQPQHF.

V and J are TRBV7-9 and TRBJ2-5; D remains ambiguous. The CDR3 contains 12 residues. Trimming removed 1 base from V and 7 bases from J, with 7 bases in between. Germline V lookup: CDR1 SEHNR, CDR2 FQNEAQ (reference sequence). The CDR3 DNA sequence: TGTGCCAGCAGCTTAGAGTGGGGGACCCAGTACTTC. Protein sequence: CASSLEWGTQYF.

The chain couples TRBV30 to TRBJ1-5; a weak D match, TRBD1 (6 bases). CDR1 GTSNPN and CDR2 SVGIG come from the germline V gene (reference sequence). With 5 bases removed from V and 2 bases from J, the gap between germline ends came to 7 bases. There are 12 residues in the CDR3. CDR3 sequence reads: CAWAGGNQPQHF. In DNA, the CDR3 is TGTGCCTGGGCAGGGGGCAATCAGCCCCAGCATTTT.

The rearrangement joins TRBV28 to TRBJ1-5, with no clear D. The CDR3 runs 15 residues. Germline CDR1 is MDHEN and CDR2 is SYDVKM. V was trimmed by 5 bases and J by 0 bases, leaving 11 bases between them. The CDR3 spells CASSAPSYSNQPQHF. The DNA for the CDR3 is TGTGCCAGCAGTGCGCCGAGCTATAGCAATCAGCCCCAGCATTTT.

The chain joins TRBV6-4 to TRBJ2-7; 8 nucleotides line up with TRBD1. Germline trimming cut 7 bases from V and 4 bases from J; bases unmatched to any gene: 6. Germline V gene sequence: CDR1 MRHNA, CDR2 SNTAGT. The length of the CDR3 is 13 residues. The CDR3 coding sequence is TGTGCCAGCATCCCGACAGGGGAATACGAGCAGTACTTC. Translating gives CASIPTGEYEQYF.

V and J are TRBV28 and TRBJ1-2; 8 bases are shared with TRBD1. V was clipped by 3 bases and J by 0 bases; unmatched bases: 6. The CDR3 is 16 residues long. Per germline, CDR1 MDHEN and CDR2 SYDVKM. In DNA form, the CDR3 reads TGTGCCAGCAGTTTCCGGACAGGGAAGGCTAACTATGGCTACACCTTC. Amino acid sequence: CASSFRTGKANYGYTF.

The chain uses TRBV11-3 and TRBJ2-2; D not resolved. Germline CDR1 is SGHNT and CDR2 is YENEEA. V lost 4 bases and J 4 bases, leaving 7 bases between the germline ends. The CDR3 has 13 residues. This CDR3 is CASSSVLTGELFF. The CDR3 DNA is TGTGCCAGCAGCTCGGTCCTCACCGGGGAGCTGTTTTTT.

The CDR3 here is CASRPTIYDEQFF. The CDR3 DNA is TGTGCCAGCAGACCGACTATTTATGATGAGCAGTTCTTC. This chain joins TRBV28 and TRBJ2-1; a weak D match, TRBD2 (5 bases). V lost 6 bases to trimming and J lost 8 bases, with 14 bases between them. In germline, CDR1 is MDHEN, CDR2 SYDVKM. CDR3 length: 13 amino acids. Variable domain in full (rest from reference TRBV28 and TRBJ2-1): DVKVTQSSRYLVKRTGEKVFLECVQDMDHENMFWYRQDPGLGLRLIYFSYDVKMKEKGDIPEGYSVSREKKERFSLILESASTNQTSMYLCASRPTIYDEQFFGPGTRLTVL.

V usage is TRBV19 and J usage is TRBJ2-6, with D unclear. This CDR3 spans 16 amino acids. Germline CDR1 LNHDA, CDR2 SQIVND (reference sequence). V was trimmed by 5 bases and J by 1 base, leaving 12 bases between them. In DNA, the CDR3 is TGTGCCAGTAGTCCCTACTCGTCGTCTGGGGCCAACGTCCTGACTTTC. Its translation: CASSPYSSSGANVLTF. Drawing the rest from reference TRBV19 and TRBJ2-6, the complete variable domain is DGGITQSPKYLFRKEGQNVTLSCEQNLNHDAMYWYRQDPGQGLRLIYYSQIVNDFQKGDIAEGYSVSREKKESFPLTVTSAQKNPTAFYLCASSPYSSSGANVLTFGAGSRLTVL.

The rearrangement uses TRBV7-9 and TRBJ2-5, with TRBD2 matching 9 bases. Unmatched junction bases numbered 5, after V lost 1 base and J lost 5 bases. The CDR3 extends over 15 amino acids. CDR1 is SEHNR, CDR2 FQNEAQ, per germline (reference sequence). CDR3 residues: CASSLEGSGRETQYF. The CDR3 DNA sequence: TGTGCCAGCAGCTTAGAAGGCAGCGGGAGGGAGACCCAGTACTTC.

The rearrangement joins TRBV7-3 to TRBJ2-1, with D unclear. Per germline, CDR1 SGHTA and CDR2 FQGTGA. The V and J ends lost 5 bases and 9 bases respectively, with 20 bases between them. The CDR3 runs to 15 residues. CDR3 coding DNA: TGTGCCAGCAGCCACAACGAGGTGTTGGCGAGTGAGCAGTTCTTC. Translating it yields CASSHNEVLASEQFF.

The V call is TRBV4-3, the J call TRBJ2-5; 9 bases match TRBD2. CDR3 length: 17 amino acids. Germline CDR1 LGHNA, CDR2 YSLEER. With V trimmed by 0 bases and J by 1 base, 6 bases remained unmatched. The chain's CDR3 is CASSQDPWTSVQETQYF. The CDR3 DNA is TGCGCCAGCAGCCAAGATCCGTGGACTAGCGTCCAAGAGACCCAGTACTTC.

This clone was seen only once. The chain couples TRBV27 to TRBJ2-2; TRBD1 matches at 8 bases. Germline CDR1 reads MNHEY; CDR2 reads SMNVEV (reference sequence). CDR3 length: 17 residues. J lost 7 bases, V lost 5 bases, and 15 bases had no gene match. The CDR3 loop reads CASSRRGTGPKSGELFF. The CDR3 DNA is TGTGCCAGCAGTAGAAGGGGGACAGGACCTAAGAGCGGGGAGCTGTTTTTT.

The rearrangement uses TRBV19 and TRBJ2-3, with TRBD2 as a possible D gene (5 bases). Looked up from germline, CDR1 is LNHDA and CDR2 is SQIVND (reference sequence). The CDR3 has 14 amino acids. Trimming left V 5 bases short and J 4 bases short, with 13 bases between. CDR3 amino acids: CASSLRRGPDTQYF. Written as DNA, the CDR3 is TGTGCCAGTAGTTTACGCCGAGGGCCAGATACGCAGTATTTT.